The 3 T cell receptor beta chains below come from one sample, sequenced in a study of blood T cells in healthy people across ages. Next came a second PCR, run for about 6 to 12 cycles, which used a sample-barcoded 5' primer along with a J-beta primer mix. Each CDR3 protein gets one entry after TCRdb re-called the 5' RACE reads with MiXCR. The table lists 1.5 million to 2 million distinct CDR3 sequences, roughly 32% of them singletons. The sequenced material came from blood. The source is a woman in her 30s in good health.

In its sample, this clonotype was seen a few times. This sequence joins TRBV3-1 and TRBJ2-3; the D gene is possibly TRBD2 (5 bases). The germline V gene encodes CDR1 LGHDT and CDR2 YNNKEL (reference sequence). Trimming took 6 bases from V and 2 from J, leaving 15 bases between them. The CDR3 is 15 residues long. The CDR3 loop is CASSSSGSFTDTQYF. CDR3 in DNA: TGTGCCAGCAGTTCGAGCGGCTCCTTCACAGATACGCAGTATTTT.

The chain joins TRBV3-1 to TRBJ1-2, with D perhaps TRBD1 (5 bases). Between the trimmed V and J ends, which lost 4 bases and 8 bases, there was a span of 14 bases. Germline values: CDR1 LGHDT, CDR2 YNNKEL (reference sequence). There are 13 residues in the CDR3. CDR3 amino acids: CASSRGAAPGYTF. CDR3 nucleotides: TGTGCCAGCAGCCGGGGCGCAGCTCCCGGCTACACCTTC.

The chain employs TRBV6-5 and TRBJ2-4, with 8 bases lining up with TRBD1. The CDR3 runs to 14 residues. Germline assignment: CDR1 MNHEY and CDR2 SVGAGI. J lost 13 bases, V lost 5 bases, and 13 bases had no gene match. The chain's CDR3 is CASSPTGESYGQYF. DNA of the CDR3: TGTGCCAGCAGTCCGACAGGGGAAAGCTACGGGCAGTACTTC.